This T cell receptor (beta chain) was recorded in a study of blood T cell repertoires in COVID-19. Study in general: The study drew acute and convalescent COVID-19 samples from the United States, Italy and Spain. The analysed material was cDNA or gDNA that came from T cells, B-cell-depleted T cells, or PBMCs.

Trimming left V 5 bases short and J 5 bases short, with 12 bases between. In germline, CDR1 is SQVTM, CDR2 ANQGSEA. The CDR3 has 12 residues. Original data processing: Estimation of nucleated cell counts was performed using reference gene primer amplification. Some clones are missing from TCRdb's copy, which holds only in-frame ones; the method was immunoSEQ multiplex PCR. That table supplies the V and J calls and clone size; D and trimming were determined from the DNA. The data show about 210,000 clones, with 90% to 95% seen just once and around 1.2% held by the top ten. The chain carries TRBV29-1 and TRBJ1-1, with D unresolved. The specimen sequenced was peripheral blood. The sequence was obtained from a man aged 30 to 39 with acute or convalescent COVID-19. Here the CDR3 DNA reads TGCAGCGTTCTAATACCGCCGACTGAAGCTTTCTTT. It yields the protein CSVLIPPTEAFF.